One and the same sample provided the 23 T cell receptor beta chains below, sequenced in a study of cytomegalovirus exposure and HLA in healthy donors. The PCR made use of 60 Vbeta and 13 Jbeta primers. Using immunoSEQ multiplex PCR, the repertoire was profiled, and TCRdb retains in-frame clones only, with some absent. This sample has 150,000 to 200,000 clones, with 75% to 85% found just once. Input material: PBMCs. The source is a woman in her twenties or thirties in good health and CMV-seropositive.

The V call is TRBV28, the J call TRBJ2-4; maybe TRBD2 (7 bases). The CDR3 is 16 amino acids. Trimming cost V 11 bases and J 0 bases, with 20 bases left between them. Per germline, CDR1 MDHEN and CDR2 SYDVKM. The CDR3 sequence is CACLDERDIAKNIQYF. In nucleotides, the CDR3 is TGTGCCTGCCTCGATGAGCGGGACATAGCCAAAAACATTCAGTACTTC. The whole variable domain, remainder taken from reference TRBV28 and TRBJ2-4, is DVKVTQSSRYLVKRTGEKVFLECVQDMDHENMFWYRQDPGLGLRLIYFSYDVKMKEKGDIPEGYSVSREKKERFSLILESASTNQTSMYLCACLDERDIAKNIQYFGAGTRLSVL.

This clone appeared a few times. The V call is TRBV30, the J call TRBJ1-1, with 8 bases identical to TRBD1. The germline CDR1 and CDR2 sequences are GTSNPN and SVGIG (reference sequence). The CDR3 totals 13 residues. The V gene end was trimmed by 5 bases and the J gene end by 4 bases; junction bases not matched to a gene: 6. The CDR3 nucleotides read TGTGCCTGGGACAGGGGCAGAGGCACTGAAGCTTTCTTT. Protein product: CAWDRGRGTEAFF.

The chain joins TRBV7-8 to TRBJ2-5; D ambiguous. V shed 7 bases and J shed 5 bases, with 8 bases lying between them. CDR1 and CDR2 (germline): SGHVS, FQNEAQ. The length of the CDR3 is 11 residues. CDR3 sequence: CASTQAETQYF. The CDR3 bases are TGTGCCAGCACTCAAGCGGAGACCCAGTACTTC.

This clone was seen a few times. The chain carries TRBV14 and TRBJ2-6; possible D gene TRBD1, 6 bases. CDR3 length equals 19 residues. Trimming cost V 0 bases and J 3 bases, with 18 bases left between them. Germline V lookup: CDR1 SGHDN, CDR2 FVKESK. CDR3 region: CASSQEAQGQGLGANVLTF. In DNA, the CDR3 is TGTGCCAGCAGCCAAGAGGCCCAGGGGCAGGGTCTTGGGGCCAACGTCCTGACTTTC. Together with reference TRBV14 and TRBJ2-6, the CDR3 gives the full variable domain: EAGVTQFPSHSVIEKGQTVTLRCDPISGHDNLYWYRRVMGKEIKFLLHFVKESKQDESGMPNNRFLAERTGGTYSTLKVQPAELEDSGVYFCASSQEAQGQGLGANVLTFGAGSRLTVL.

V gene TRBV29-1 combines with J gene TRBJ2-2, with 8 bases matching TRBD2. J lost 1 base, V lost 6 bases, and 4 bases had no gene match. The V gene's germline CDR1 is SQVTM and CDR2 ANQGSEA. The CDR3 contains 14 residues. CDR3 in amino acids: CSVRSGVNTGELFF. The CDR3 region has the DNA TGCAGCGTCCGTAGCGGGGTGAACACCGGGGAGCTGTTTTTT.

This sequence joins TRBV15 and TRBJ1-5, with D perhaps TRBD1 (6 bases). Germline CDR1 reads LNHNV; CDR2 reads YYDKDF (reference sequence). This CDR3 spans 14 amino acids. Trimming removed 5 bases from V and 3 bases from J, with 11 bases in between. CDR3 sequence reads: CATSQPGANQPQHF. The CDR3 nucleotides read TGTGCCACCAGCCAACCAGGGGCCAATCAGCCCCAGCATTTT.

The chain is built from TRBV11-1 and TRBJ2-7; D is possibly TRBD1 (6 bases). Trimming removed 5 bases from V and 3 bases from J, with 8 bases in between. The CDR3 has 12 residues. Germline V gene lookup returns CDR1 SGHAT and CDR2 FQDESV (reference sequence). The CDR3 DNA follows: TGTGCCAGCAGCAGGGGGATCTACGAGCAGTACTTC. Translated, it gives CASSRGIYEQYF.

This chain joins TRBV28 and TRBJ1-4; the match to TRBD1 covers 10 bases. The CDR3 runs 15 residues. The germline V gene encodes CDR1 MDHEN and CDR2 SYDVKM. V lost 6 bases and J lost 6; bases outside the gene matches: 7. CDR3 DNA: TGTGCCAGCAGAAGCCCGACAGGGGGCGATGAAAAACTGTTTTTT. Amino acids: CASRSPTGGDEKLFF.

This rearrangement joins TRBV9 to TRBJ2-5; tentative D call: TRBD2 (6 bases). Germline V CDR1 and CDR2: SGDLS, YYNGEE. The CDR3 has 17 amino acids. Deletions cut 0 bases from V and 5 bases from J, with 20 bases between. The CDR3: CASSVAPSTSLGETQYF. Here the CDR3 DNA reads TGTGCCAGCAGCGTAGCGCCCAGCACTAGCTTAGGGGAGACCCAGTACTTC.

CDR3 protein: CASSQPLRRAEDTQYF. CDR3 coding DNA: TGCGCCAGCAGCCAACCTCTCCGCAGGGCCGAGGATACGCAGTATTTT. The J gene is TRBJ2-3, the V gene TRBV4-1; D is possibly TRBD1 (5 bases). The germline V and J ends were trimmed by 2 bases and 6 bases, with 18 bases remaining between them. This CDR3 has 16 amino acids. Germline loops: CDR1 MGHRA, CDR2 YSYEKL.

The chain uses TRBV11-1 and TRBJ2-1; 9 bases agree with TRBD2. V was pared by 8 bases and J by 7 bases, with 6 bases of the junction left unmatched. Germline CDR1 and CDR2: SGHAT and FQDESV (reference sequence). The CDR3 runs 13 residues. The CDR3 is CASLGLAPNEQFF. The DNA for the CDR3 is TGTGCCAGCCTTGGACTAGCGCCGAATGAGCAGTTCTTC.

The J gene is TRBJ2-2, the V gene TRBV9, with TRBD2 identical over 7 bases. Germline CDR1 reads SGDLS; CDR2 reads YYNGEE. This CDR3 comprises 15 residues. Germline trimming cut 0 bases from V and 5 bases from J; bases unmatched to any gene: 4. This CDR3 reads CASSVATSRTGELFF. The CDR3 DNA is TGTGCCAGCAGCGTAGCGACTAGCAGGACCGGGGAGCTGTTTTTT. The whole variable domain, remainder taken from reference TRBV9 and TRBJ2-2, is DSGVTQTPKHLITATGQRVTLRCSPRSGDLSVYWYQQSLDQGLQFLIQYYNGEERAKGNILERFSAQQFPDLHSELNLSSLELGDSALYFCASSVATSRTGELFFGEGSRLTVL.

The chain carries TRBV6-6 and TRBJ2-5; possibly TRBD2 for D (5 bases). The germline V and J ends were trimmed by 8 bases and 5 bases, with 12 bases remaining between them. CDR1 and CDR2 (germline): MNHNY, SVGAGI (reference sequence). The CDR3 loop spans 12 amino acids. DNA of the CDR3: TGTGCCAGCCAATCGGGCGGGGAGACCCAGTACTTC. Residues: CASQSGGETQYF.

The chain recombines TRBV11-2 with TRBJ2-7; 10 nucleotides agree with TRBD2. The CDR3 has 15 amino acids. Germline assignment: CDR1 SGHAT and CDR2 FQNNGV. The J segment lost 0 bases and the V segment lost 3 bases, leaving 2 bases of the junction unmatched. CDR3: CASSFASGSSYEQYF. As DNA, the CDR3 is TGTGCCAGCAGCTTCGCTAGCGGGAGCTCCTACGAGCAGTACTTC.

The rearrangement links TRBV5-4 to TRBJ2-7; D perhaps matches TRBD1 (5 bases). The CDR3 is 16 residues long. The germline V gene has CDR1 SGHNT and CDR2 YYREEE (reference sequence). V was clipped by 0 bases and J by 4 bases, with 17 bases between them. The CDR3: CASSLARSSGPYEQYF. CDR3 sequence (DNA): TGTGCCAGCAGCTTGGCCCGGAGTTCAGGGCCTTACGAGCAGTACTTC.

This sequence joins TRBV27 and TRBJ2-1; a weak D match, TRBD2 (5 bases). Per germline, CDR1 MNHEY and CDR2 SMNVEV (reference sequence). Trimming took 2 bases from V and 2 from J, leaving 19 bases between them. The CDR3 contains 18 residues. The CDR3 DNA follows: TGTGCCAGCAGTTTACGGGGAACCGACGGTAAACCCTACAATGAGCAGTTCTTC. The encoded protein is CASSLRGTDGKPYNEQFF.

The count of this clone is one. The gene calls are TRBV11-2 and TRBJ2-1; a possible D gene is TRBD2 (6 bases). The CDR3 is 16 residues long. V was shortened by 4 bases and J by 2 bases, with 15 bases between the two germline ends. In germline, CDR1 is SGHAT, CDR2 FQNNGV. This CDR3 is CASSSVTRGTYNEQFF. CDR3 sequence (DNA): TGTGCCAGCAGCTCGGTGACTAGAGGAACCTACAATGAGCAGTTCTTC. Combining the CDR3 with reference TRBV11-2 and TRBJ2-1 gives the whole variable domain EAGVAQSPRYKIIEKRQSVAFWCNPISGHATLYWYQQILGQGPKLLIQFQNNGVVDDSQLPKDRFSAERLKGVDSTLKIQPAKLEDSAVYLCASSSVTRGTYNEQFFGPGTRLTVL.

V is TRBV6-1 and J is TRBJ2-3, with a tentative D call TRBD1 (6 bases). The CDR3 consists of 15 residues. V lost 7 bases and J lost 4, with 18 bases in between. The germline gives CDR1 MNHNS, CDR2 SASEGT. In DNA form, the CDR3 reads TGTGCCAGCAAGGATTTTACTACAGGGCCAGATACGCAGTATTTT. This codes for CASKDFTTGPDTQYF.

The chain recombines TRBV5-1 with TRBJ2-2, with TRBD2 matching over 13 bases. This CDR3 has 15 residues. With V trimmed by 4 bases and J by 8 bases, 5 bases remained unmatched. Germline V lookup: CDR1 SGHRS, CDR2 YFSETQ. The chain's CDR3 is CASSIGTSGKGELFF. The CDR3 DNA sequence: TGCGCCAGCAGCATTGGGACTAGCGGGAAGGGGGAGCTGTTTTTT. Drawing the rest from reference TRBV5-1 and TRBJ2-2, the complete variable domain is KAGVTQTPRYLIKTRGQQVTLSCSPISGHRSVSWYQQTPGQGLQFLFEYFSETQRNKGNFPGRFSGRQFSNSRSEMNVSTLELGDSALYLCASSIGTSGKGELFFGEGSRLTVL.

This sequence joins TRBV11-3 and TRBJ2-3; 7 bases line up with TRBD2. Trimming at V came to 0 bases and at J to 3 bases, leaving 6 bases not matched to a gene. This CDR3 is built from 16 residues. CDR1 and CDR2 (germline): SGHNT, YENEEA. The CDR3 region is CASSLEAGVGTDTQYF. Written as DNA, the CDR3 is TGTGCCAGCAGCTTAGAGGCGGGAGTAGGAACAGATACGCAGTATTTT.

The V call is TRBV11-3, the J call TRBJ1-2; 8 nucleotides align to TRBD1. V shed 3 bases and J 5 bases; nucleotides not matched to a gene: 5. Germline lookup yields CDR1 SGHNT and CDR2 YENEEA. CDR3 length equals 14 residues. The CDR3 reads CASSLDRDGYGYTF. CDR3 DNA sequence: TGTGCCAGCAGCTTGGACAGGGATGGTTATGGCTACACCTTC.

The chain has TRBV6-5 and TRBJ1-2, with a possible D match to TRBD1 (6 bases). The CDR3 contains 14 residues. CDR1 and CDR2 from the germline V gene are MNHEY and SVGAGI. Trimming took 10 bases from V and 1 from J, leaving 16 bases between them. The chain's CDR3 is CATKQGIDNYGYTF. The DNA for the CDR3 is TGTGCCACCAAACAGGGTATTGATAACTATGGCTACACCTTC.

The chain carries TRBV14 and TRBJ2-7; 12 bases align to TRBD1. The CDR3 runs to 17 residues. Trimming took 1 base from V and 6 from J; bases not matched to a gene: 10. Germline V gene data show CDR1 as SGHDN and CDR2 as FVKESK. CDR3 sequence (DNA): TGTGCCAGCAGCCAAGGGGGACAGGGGGCAATTCAAGGCGAGCAGTACTTC. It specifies CASSQGGQGAIQGEQYF.